Listed here is a single T cell receptor beta chain. The clone's antigen remains unknown. No base quality information exists; no much larger clone differs at one position. The donors were healthy, HIV-negative adults who had no recently reported acute infections or vaccinations. Every donor was a Caucasian adult residing in Nashville, Tennessee, USA. Magnetic negative selection was used to enrich CD4+ T cells, after which naive cells were positively selected on CD45RA and the negative fraction became the memory subset. Blood was obtained by leukapheresis, after which PBMCs were separated by Ficoll-Histopaque density gradient centrifugation and cryopreserved in liquid nitrogen vapor phase. Purity and quantity of every magnetically sorted T cell population were checked by analytical flow cytometry. Genomic DNA was isolated from each sorted fraction and quantified by UV absorbance on a Nanodrop 2000c.

The germline V gene specifies ENHRY as CDR1 and SYGVKD as CDR2. The V and J ends are trimmed by 4 bases and 5 bases, leaving 5 bases between them. There are 11 amino acids in the CDR3, from cysteine to phenylalanine inclusive. The only DNA kept is the CDR3, 33 bases in frame from the first base. Using the deep immunoSEQ assay, TCR CDR3 regions were amplified from genomic DNA by multiplex PCR. For each cell subset, the extracted genomic DNA was distributed evenly across all wells of several immunoSEQ 96-well plates, and each plate served as one replicate. For sorted subsets, about 210 ng of genomic DNA, equivalent to around 29,000 T cell genomes, went into each replicate PCR. The purified libraries were quantified using a Qubit 3.0 fluorometer, sized with a Bioanalyzer 2100, and then quantified again using the KAPA Library Quantification kit. Each immunoSEQ 96-well plate was sequenced on its own single-read 150-cycle Illumina NextSeq 550 flow cell. As for the original processing: Because the immunoSEQ output included only junctional sequences and no quality scores, the filtering could not be the same as the filtering used for full-length reads. Sequences were annotated with PyIR, a Python wrapper for IgBLAST v1.9, and V/J genes and CDR3 were assigned using IMGT germline references. Reads were filtered out if the reads had weak V/J assignments (E-value above 1e-6), no CDR3, stop codons, out-of-frame junctions, or ambiguous translated residues. V3J clonotypes were defined by identical inferred V gene, J gene, and CDR3 amino acid sequence. To compute the percentage overlap between repertoires, the number of shared unique clonotypes was divided by the size of the smaller repertoire. Repertoire richness was assessed with RTK rarefaction, the Chao1 estimator, and Recon v2.1 estimates of unobserved clonotypes. OLGA was used to compute generation probabilities for all TCRbeta clonotypes that the gDNA method yielded from several donors. Here the immuneACCESS table is served through TCRdb, limited to in-frame sequences with V and J called. Missing clones are a known gap in these copies; in checked studies unresolved V genes cover under half, and the rest lacks a known reason. That table supplies the V and J calls and clone size; D and trimming were determined from the DNA. This sample is represented by about 2.4 million clones; 93% of them were singletons. Clones ranked in the top ten supply about 0.39% of the sample.

This sample stems from a study of shared clonotypes between healthy human individuals (TCRdb year 2020). In the study overall: A couple of women and a few men aged 18 to 49 years were included in the cohort. Each donor's leukapheresis produced roughly between roughly 0.85 and 9.5 billion PBMCs. For each donor, CD4 naive and CD4 memory were each run on three plates, CD8 naive on two plates, and CD8 memory on one plate. To estimate repertoire size and how much clonotypes are shared between individuals, the study performed deep sequencing of blood TCR repertoires from roughly five healthy adults. Different laboratories and diverse techniques were used to prepare libraries and sequence TCR repertoires, to increase sequencing depth and limit assay-specific biases.

Results and caveats for the whole study, not just this receptor: Across a few donors, approximately 5% of naive CD4, approximately 3.6% of naive CD8, around 2.5% of memory CD4, and under 0.45% of memory CD8 clonotypes were shared. Pairwise subsampling led to the expectation that sequencing depth would affect the degree of clonotype sharing among donors. Even with the large sequencing depth, rarefaction of the sorted-subset datasets indicated that sequencing was incomplete. Naive subsets generally had larger estimated clonotype richness than memory subsets. Compared with non-shared clonotypes, clonotypes shared by all four sorted-subset donors had higher generation probabilities. Sampling was restricted to blood, and TCR repertoires in tissues likely differ from the TCR repertoires found in blood. The genetic and exposure-history diversity represented was limited by the small number of donors.

Recombination joined TRBV10-3 with TRBJ1-2; the D gene lacks a confident call. The material sequenced was naive CD4+ T cells from PBMCs. This specimen's cell subset or site label, per the study, means: CD45RA+ positively selected. The origin of this receptor is a man younger than 35 in good health. Some clones in this sample may be carry-over from other donors' samples. The CDR3 loop reads CAISASYGYTF. In nucleotide form, the sequence is TGTGCCATCAGTGCATCTTATGGCTACACCTTC.